The clone carrying this TCR beta chain appeared many times. The data were taken from a study of T-cell memory formation after mild COVID-19. Germline V gene data show CDR1 as SGDLS and CDR2 as YYNGEE. The CDR3 runs to 16 residues. J gave up 10 bases and V 0 bases, and 8 bases lay outside the gene matches. A single record per CDR3 protein comes from TCRdb applying MiXCR to the 5' RACE reads. The sample has around 310,000 distinct CDR3 sequences; more than 13% are singletons. Material for sequencing was PBMCs or a T cell subset sorted from them (not recorded which). The TCR originated in a man younger than 35 who had mild COVID-19 (a few samples of this study predate the infection). Cell type and time point are not known. The chain is built from TRBV9 and TRBJ1-6; 9 nucleotides agree with TRBD1. The CDR3 sequence is CASSVETGGRGSPLHF. The CDR3 DNA reads as TGTGCCAGCAGCGTAGAGACAGGGGGAAGAGGGTCACCCCTCCACTTT.